Listed below are T cell receptor beta chains from one sample, sequenced in a study of T-cell memory formation after mild COVID-19. MiXCR was run by TCRdb on the 5' RACE reads, yielding one entry per CDR3 protein. This table holds some 250,000 distinct CDR3 sequences, more than 15% found once. Sequenced input: PBMCs or a T cell subset sorted from them (not recorded which). All receptors derive from a man younger than 35 who had mild COVID-19 (a few samples of this study predate the infection). Cell type and time point are not known. The CDR3 runs from the conserved cysteine through the conserved F or W. A D gene is named only where the DNA matches it firmly. A clone size is listed for some rows: how often the clone was seen (once, few, many), or a class if it is expanded.

D gene	V gene	J gene	clone size	CDR3 DNA	CDR3 protein
-	TRBV20-1	TRBJ1-1	-	TGCAGTGCCCATGGACCTTCCGAGGGGTCTGAAGCTTTCTTT	CSAHGPSEGSEAFF
-	TRBV12-3/TRBV12-4	TRBJ2-6	few	TGTGCCAGCGCTGGCGGAGGGGCCAACGTCCTGACTTTC	CASAGGGANVLTF
-	TRBV15	TRBJ2-7	-	TGTGCCACCAGCAGAGGGCTAACAGGGAGCCACTACGAGCAGTACTTC	CATSRGLTGSHYEQYF
TRBD2	TRBV9	TRBJ2-3	few	TGTGCCAGCAGCGCCTCCGGGACTAGCGGATTCACAGATACGCAGTATTTT	CASSASGTSGFTDTQYF
TRBD1	TRBV9	TRBJ2-5	-	TGTGCCAGCAGCGGAGGACAGGACCTACAAGAGACCCAGTACTTC	CASSGGQDLQETQYF
-	TRBV28	TRBJ1-1	many	TGTGCCAGCAGTTTTCAGTACTCCAACCCGAACACTGAAGCTTTCTTT	CASSFQYSNPNTEAFF
TRBD1	TRBV10-3	TRBJ1-2	-	TGTGCCACCCGGGACAGCGCTAACTATGGCTACACCTTC	CATRDSANYGYTF
TRBD1	TRBV12-3/TRBV12-4	TRBJ1-6	-	TGTGCCAGCAGTCTCACAGGGGCCTCACCCCTCCACTTT	CASSLTGASPLHF
-	TRBV6-5	TRBJ2-2	-	TGTGCCAGCAGTATACCTCGGACCTTCGGCGGGGAGCTGTTTTTT	CASSIPRTFGGELFF
-	TRBV7-9	TRBJ2-5	-	TGTGCCAGCAGCCTTCCACTACTAGAGTATGAGACCCAGTACTTC	CASSLPLLEYETQYF
-	TRBV7-2	TRBJ1-4	few	TGTGCCAGCAGCCGGAGAACACTTAATGAAAAACTGTTTTTT	CASSRRTLNEKLFF
-	TRBV7-3	TRBJ2-2	-	TGTGCCAGCAGCTTAAAAAGGGACCCCAGGACCGGGGAGCTGTTTTTT	CASSLKRDPRTGELFF
-	TRBV11-2	TRBJ2-1	few	TGTGCCAGCAGCTTGGGTGTACTAGGGCCGTTCTTC	CASSLGVLGPFF
TRBD2	TRBV5-1	TRBJ2-5	-	TGCGCCAGCAGCCCCACTAGCGGGGGAGACGCGACCCAGTACTTC	CASSPTSGGDATQYF
-	TRBV7-9	TRBJ2-3	-	TGTGCCAGCAGCGGAGGGGCGGTTTTTACGCAGTATTTT	CASSGGAVFTQYF
-	TRBV4-1	TRBJ2-4	-	TGCGCCAGCAGCCAGGGACTAGCCAAAAACATTCAGTACTTC	CASSQGLAKNIQYF
-	TRBV4-3	TRBJ1-1	-	TGCGCCAGCAGCCCCTTTACGTCGGGGCGCGGGGGCACTGAAGCTTTCTTT	CASSPFTSGRGGTEAFF
TRBD2	TRBV5-4	TRBJ2-1	many	TGTGCCAGCAGCCCCCAGACTAGCGAACCGTACAATGAGCAGTTCTTC	CASSPQTSEPYNEQFF
TRBD1	TRBV7-2	TRBJ1-6	few	TGTGCCAGCAGCTTCACAACAGGGGTCGGTTCACCCCTCCACTTT	CASSFTTGVGSPLHF
-	TRBV6-5	TRBJ2-3	-	TGTGCCAGCAGTTACGACGGATACACAGATACGCAGTATTTT	CASSYDGYTDTQYF
-	TRBV28	TRBJ1-5	few	TGTGCCAGCAGCCCCCCGGGGGCAGGACAGCCCCAGCATTTT	CASSPPGAGQPQHF
-	TRBV21-1	TRBJ2-3	few	TGTGCCAGCAGCAAAGAGTCGATTAGCGGGGGGAACACAGATACGCAGTATTTT	CASSKESISGGNTDTQYF
-	TRBV7-2	TRBJ2-7	few	TGTGCCAGCAGCTTGGAAGGACTGCCGACCCCACACGAGCAGTACTTC	CASSLEGLPTPHEQYF
TRBD1	TRBV28	TRBJ2-5	few	TGTGCCAGCAGTCACGGACAGGGTGGAGAGACCCAGTACTTC	CASSHGQGGETQYF
-	TRBV5-6	TRBJ2-2	many	TGTGCCAGCAACTTAAGGGGCAGTTACGCGAACACCGGGGAGCTGTTTTTT	CASNLRGSYANTGELFF
-	TRBV6-5	TRBJ1-2	-	TGTGCCAGCAGTCGAGTCGCTAACTATGGCTACACCTTC	CASSRVANYGYTF
-	TRBV27	TRBJ2-1	many	TGTGCCAGCAGGCAGGGGTACAATGAGCAGTTCTTC	CASRQGYNEQFF
-	TRBV12-3/TRBV12-4	TRBJ1-1	few	TGTGCCAGCAGTGGATCCGGGACAAGGGGGACTGAAGCTTTCTTT	CASSGSGTRGTEAFF
TRBD1	TRBV27	TRBJ1-2	few	TGTGCCAGCAGTCACCGGGACAGGGATGGGTATGGCTACACCTTC	CASSHRDRDGYGYTF
-	TRBV12-3/TRBV12-4	TRBJ2-2	few	TGTGCCAGCAGTTTAGGGTCGGGTTACGGCGGGGAGCTGTTTTTT	CASSLGSGYGGELFF
TRBD2	TRBV11-2	TRBJ2-2	many	TGTGCCAGCACCGGGGGGGTACTGGGGTTATACGGGGAGCTGTTTTTT	CASTGGVLGLYGELFF
-	TRBV4-1	TRBJ1-1	few	TGCGCCAGCAGCCAAGGGGAAAACAGGGTTACCACTGAAGCTTTCTTT	CASSQGENRVTTEAFF
TRBD1	TRBV29-1	TRBJ2-3	few	TGCAGCGTCGGGGACAGGGTTTCGTCCCTTACAGATACGCAGTATTTT	CSVGDRVSSLTDTQYF
-	TRBV15	TRBJ2-4	-	TGTGCCACCTGCGACCCTCCCTCCGGCATTCAGTACTTC	CATCDPPSGIQYF
TRBD1	TRBV7-9	TRBJ2-2	-	TGTGCCAGCAGTCCGACAGGGTTCCCCGGGGAGCTGTTTTTT	CASSPTGFPGELFF
TRBD1	TRBV6-1	TRBJ2-3	many	TGTGCCAGCAGTGAAGCGTCCCGGGACAGGGGGCGAAGCACAGATACGCAGTATTTT	CASSEASRDRGRSTDTQYF
-	TRBV12-3/TRBV12-4	TRBJ2-3	few	TGTGCCAGCAGTTTAAACCGGGGAGCAGATACGCAGTATTTT	CASSLNRGADTQYF
TRBD2	TRBV5-1	TRBJ2-3	many	TGCGCCAGCAGCCGCACTAGCGGGGGCTCCAACACAGATACGCAGTATTTT	CASSRTSGGSNTDTQYF
-	TRBV6-5	TRBJ1-1	-	TGTGCCAGCAGTTACTTCGGACAGAACACTGAAGCTTTCTTT	CASSYFGQNTEAFF
-	TRBV15	TRBJ2-2	-	TGTGCCACCAGCCCGTCTAGGGAGCTGTTTTTT	CATSPSRELFF
-	TRBV12-3/TRBV12-4	TRBJ2-3	many	TGTGCCAGCACGACAGCTTTGGGGGGCACAGATACGCAGTATTTT	CASTTALGGTDTQYF
-	TRBV20-1	TRBJ2-5	-	TGCAGTGCTAGGCCCTGGGCCGTCCAAGAGACCCAGTACTTC	CSARPWAVQETQYF
TRBD2	TRBV9	TRBJ2-4	-	TGTGCCAGCAGCGCTAGCGGGGGGGCCTCAAACATTCAGTACTTC	CASSASGGASNIQYF
-	TRBV4-3	TRBJ1-5	many	TGCGCCAGCAGCCAAGATTTAGACAGTAATCAGCCCCAGCATTTT	CASSQDLDSNQPQHF
-	TRBV12-3/TRBV12-4	TRBJ1-2	few	TGTGCCAGCAGTTTAGTCAAGAGATATGGCTACACCTTC	CASSLVKRYGYTF
TRBD2	TRBV5-5	TRBJ2-5	-	TGTGCCAGCGGAATACTAGCGGGGGGCGGAGAGACCCAGTACTTC	CASGILAGGGETQYF
-	TRBV25-1	TRBJ2-5	few	TGTGCCAGCAGTGACCTTGGGGGGCGGGAGACCCAGTACTTC	CASSDLGGRETQYF
-	TRBV12-3/TRBV12-4	TRBJ1-5	few	TGTGCCAGCAGTTTGTCTCTTAGCAATCAGCCCCAGCATTTT	CASSLSLSNQPQHF